The clone carrying this T cell receptor beta chain occurred many times. Its antigen remains unknown. The data were obtained in a study of Graves' ophthalmopathy and Graves' hyperthyroidism. General observations from the study: The 13-signature model separated ophthalmopathy from stable hyperthyroidism at roughly 88% sensitivity and around 81% specificity.

RNA transcripts provided the template for amplifying TCR beta CDR3 regions. RT-PCR in the first round used HTBI primers; a second-round multiplex PCR followed. TCRdb reprocessed the multiplex PCR reads with MiXCR, giving one entry per CDR3 protein. The sample carries about 160,000 distinct CDR3 sequences, 30% to 45% recorded once. None of the included patients had other autoimmune diseases, uncontrolled infections, pregnancy or lactation, as these led to exclusion. Diagnoses were established from clinical symptoms, serum thyroxine, TRAb, thyroid ultrasound and orbital computed tomography. CDR1 is DFQATT and CDR2 is SNEGSKA in the germline V gene (reference sequence). The CDR3 extends over 13 amino acids. V was trimmed by 8 bases and J by 7 bases, leaving 18 bases between them.

The receptor was isolated from a man aged 25-45 years with Graves' ophthalmopathy. The specimen sequenced was peripheral blood. The V and J genes are TRBV20-1 and TRBJ1-5, with unresolved D. The CDR3 loop is CSSPGEGPQPQHF. CDR3 nucleotides: TGCAGTTCACCGGGAGAAGGGCCCCAGCCCCAGCATTTT.